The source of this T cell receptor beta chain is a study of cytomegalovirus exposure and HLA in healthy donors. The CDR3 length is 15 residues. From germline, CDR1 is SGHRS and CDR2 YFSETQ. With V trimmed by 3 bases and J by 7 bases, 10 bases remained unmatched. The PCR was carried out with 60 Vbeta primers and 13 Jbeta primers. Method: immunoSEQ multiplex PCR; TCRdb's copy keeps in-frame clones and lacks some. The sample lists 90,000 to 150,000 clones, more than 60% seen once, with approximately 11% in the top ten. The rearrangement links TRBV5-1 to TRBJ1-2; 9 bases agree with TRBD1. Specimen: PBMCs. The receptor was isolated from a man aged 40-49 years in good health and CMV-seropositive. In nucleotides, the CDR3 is TGCGCCAGCAGCTCACCAGACAGGGGGGTTAGTGGCTACACCTTC. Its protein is CASSSPDRGVSGYTF.